This entry is about one T cell receptor (beta chain). Its antigen is not identified. Data came from immunoSEQ multiplex PCR; TCRdb stores just in-frame clones and leaves some out. There are about 20,000 clones in the sample; 65% to 90% occur only once, and roughly 4% lies in the top ten. These data originate in a study of T cells in localized non-small cell lung cancer. Study results and caveats: Tumor trailed uninvolved adjacent lung in T cell clonality, which peaked there. There was an association of higher blood T cell density with longer overall survival. Median detection of top 100 tumor clones in adjacent lung was 57 clones. The study sequenced only one region of the tumor. As a result, intratumor heterogeneity could not be excluded and remains possible.

This TCR was sampled from a man aged 40 to 69 with stage I lung adenocarcinoma. This specimen consisted of peripheral blood, obtained before any cancer treatment.

Here the CDR3 reads CASSTRTQTYEQYF. The CDR3, as DNA: TGTGCCAGCAGCACCCGGACGCAAACCTACGAGCAGTACTTC. The V call is TRBV11-2, the J call TRBJ2-7; D is ambiguous. The CDR3 is made up of 14 amino acids. V lost 5 bases, J lost 2 bases, and 13 bases lay in between. CDR1 and CDR2 (germline): SGHAT, FQNNGV. The full variable domain, in which reference TRBV11-2 and TRBJ2-7 provide the parts outside the CDR3, is EAGVAQSPRYKIIEKRQSVAFWCNPISGHATLYWYQQILGQGPKLLIQFQNNGVVDDSQLPKDRFSAERLKGVDSTLKIQPAKLEDSAVYLCASSTRTQTYEQYFGPGTRLTVT.